The clone carrying this T cell receptor (beta chain) was seen once. Seattle's cohort entered during active infection and was followed longitudinally. This sample is part of a study of blood T cell repertoires in COVID-19. Study in general: Researchers got acute and convalescent COVID-19 samples from the United States, Italy and Spain. PBMCs, B-cell-depleted T cells, or T cells were the source of the cDNA or gDNA that made up the material.

Original data processing: Reference gene primer amplification gave estimated nucleated cell counts. The table came from immunoSEQ multiplex PCR; TCRdb's copy has only in-frame clones and leaves some out. V and J calls plus clone size are reproduced from that table; the DNA served to infer D and trimming. The data show about 440,000 clones, 88% seen once. The sample consisted of peripheral blood. The sequence derives from a woman aged 50 to 60 with COVID-19, enrolled during active disease.

CDR3 bases: TGTGCCAGCCAGAAGGGGGTCCCCTACGAGCAGTACTTC. It encodes CASQKGVPYEQYF. The chain is built from TRBV7-2 and TRBJ2-7; TRBD1 is a possible D gene (6 bases). Germline V CDR1 and CDR2: SGHTA, FQGNSA. V lost 8 bases and J 2 bases, leaving 13 bases between the germline ends. The CDR3 is made up of 13 amino acids.